The present entry profiles one T cell receptor (beta chain) with its context. The antigen is unknown. The record originates from a study of shared clonotypes between healthy human individuals. Naive CD8 cells lacked CD45RO and underwent positive selection for CCR7, leaving out terminally differentiated effector memory CD45RA+ cells. Each sample came from a Caucasian adult donor living in Nashville, Tennessee. This CDR3 contains 14 residues. Germline CDR1 and CDR2: MRHNA and SNTAGT. V was shortened by 10 bases and J by 4 bases, with 19 bases between the two germline ends. Study-wide points: Naive CD4 clonotypes overlapped across several donors at about 5.2%. Among the subsets, naive ones generally showed larger estimated richness than memory ones.

Generated by immunoSEQ multiplex PCR, the TCRdb table keeps only in-frame clones and is missing some. The table shows about 1,800,000 clones, with 85% to 95% occurring only once. The V and J genes are TRBV6-4 and TRBJ1-2; D is perhaps TRBD1 (6 bases). This receptor was taken from a man aged 18-30 years in good health. The sample was naive CD8+ T cells sorted from blood. CDR3 sequence reads: CANSRGGSRYGYTF. The CDR3, as DNA: TGTGCCAACTCTAGGGGGGGATCTCGCTATGGCTACACCTTC.